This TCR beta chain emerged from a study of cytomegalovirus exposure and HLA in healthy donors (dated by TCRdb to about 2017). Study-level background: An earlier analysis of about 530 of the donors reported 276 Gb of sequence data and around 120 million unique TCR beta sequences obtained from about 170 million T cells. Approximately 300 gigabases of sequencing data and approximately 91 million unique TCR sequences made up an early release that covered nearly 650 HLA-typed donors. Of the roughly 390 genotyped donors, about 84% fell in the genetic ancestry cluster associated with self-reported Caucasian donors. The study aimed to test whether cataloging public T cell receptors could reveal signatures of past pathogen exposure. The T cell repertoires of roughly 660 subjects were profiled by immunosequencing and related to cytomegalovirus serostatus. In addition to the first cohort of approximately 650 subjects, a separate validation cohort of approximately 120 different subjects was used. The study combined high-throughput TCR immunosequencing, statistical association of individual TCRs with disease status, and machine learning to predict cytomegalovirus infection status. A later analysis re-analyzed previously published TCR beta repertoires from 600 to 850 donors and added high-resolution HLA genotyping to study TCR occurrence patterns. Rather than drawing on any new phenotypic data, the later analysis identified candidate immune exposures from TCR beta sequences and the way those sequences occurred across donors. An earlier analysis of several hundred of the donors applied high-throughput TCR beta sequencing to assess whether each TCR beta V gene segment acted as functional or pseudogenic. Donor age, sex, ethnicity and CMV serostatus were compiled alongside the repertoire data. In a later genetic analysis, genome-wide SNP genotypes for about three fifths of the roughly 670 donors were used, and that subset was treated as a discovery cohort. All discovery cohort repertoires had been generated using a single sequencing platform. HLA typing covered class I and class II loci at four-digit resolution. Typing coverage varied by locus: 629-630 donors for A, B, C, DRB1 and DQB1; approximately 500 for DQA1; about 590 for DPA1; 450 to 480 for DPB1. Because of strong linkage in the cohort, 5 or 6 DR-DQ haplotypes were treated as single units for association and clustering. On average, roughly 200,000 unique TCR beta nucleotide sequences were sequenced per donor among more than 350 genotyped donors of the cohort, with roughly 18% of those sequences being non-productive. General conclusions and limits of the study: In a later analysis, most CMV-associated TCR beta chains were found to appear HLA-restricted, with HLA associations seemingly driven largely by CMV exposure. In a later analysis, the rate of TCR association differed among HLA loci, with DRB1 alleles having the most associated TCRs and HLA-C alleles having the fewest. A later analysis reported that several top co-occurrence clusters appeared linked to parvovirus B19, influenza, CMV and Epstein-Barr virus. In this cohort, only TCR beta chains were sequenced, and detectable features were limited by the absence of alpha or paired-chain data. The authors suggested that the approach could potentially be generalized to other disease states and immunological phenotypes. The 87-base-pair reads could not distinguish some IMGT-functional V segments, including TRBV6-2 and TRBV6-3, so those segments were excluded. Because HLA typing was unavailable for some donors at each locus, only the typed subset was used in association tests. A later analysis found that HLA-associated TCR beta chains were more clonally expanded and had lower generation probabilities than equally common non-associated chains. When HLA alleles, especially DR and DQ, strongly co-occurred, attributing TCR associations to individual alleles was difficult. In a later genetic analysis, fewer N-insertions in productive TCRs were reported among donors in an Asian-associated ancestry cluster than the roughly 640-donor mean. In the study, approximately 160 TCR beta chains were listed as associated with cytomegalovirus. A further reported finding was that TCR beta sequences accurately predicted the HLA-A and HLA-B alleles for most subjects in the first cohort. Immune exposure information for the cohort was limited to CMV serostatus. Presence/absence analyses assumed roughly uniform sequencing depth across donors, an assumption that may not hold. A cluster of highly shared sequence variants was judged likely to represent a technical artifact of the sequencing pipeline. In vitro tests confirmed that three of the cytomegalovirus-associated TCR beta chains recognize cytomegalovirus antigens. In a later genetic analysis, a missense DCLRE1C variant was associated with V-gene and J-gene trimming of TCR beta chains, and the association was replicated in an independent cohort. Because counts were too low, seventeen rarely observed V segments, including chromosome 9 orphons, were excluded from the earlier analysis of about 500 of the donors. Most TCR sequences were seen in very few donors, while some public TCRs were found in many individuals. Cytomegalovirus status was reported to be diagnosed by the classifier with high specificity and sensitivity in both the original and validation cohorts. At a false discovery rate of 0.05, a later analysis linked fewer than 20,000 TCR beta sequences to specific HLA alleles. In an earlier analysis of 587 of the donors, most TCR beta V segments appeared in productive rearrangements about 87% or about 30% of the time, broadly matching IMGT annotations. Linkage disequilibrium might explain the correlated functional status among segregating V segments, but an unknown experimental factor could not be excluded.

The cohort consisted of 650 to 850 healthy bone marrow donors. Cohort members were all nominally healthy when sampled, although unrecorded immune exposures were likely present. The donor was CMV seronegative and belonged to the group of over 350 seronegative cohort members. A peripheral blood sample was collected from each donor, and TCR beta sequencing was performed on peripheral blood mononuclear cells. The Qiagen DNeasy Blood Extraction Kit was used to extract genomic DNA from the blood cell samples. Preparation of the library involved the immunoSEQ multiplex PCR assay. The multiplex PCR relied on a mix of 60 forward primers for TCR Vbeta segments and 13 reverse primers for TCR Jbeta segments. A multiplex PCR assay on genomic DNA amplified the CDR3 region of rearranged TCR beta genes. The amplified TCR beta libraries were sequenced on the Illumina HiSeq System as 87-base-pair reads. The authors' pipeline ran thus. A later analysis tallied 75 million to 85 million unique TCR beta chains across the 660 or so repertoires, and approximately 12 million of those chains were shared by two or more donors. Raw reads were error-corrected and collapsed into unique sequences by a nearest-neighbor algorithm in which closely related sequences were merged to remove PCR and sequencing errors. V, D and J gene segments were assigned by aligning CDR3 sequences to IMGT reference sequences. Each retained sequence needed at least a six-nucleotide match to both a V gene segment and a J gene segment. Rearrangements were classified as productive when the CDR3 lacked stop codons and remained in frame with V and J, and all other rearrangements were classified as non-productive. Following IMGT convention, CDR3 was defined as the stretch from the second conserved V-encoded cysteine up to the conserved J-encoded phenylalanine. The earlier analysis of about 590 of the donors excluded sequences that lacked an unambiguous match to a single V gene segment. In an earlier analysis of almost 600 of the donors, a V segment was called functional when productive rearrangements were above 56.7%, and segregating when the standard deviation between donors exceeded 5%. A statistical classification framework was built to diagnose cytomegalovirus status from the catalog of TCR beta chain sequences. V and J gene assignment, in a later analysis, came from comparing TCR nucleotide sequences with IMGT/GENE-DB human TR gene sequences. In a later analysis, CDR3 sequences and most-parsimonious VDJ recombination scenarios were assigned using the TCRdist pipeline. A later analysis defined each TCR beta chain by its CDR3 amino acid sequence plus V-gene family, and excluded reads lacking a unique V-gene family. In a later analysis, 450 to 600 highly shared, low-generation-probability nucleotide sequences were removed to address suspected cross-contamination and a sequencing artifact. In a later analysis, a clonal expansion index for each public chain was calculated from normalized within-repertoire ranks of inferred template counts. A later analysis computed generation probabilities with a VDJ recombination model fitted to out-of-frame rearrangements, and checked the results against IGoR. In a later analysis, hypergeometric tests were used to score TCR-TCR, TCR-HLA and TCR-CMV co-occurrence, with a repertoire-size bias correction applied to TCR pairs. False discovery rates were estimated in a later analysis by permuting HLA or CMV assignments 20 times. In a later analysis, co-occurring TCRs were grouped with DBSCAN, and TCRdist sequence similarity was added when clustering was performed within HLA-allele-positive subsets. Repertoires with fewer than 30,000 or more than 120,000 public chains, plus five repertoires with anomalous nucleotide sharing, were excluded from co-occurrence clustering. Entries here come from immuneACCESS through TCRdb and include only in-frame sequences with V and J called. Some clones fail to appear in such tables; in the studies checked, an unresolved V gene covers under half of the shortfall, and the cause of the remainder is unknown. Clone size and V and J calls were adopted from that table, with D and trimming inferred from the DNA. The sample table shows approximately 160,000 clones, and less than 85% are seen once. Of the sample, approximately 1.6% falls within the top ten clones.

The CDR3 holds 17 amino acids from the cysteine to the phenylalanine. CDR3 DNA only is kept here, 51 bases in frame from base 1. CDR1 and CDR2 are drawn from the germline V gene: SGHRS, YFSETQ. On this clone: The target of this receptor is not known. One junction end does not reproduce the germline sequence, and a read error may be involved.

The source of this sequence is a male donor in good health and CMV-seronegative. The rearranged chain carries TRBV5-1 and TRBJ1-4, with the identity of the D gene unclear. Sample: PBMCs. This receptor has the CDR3 CASSLAPGITTNEKLFF. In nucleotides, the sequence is TGCGCCAGCAGCTTGGCCCCCGGAATAACAACTAATGAAAAACTGTTTTTC.